Listed here are 10 T cell receptor beta chains from one sample, sequenced in a study of shared clonotypes between healthy human individuals. Libraries were prepared by immunoSEQ multiplex PCR; TCRdb keeps only in-frame clonotypes and omits some of them. The sample carries 2 million to 2.5 million clones, around 93% recorded once. Sequencing was done on a sample of naive CD4+ T cells from PBMCs. Indicated subset: CD45RA+ positively selected. Receptors were obtained from a man younger than 35 in good health. Some clones in this sample may be carry-over from other donors' samples.

The rearrangement links TRBV21-1 to TRBJ1-1; no check of the table's D call, TRBD1, against the DNA was made. TRBV21-1 is a documented pseudogene. This CDR3 has 13 residues. The CDR3 spells CASSPQGGTEAFF. DNA for the CDR3: TGTGCCAGCAGCCCGCAGGGCGGCACTGAAGCTTTCTTT.

This clone was seen just once. The genes are TRBV18 and TRBJ1-1; D unclear. The CDR3 runs 15 residues. Trimming took 3 bases from V and 1 from J, leaving 12 bases between them. The germline V gene has CDR1 KGHSH and CDR2 LQKENI. Here the CDR3 DNA reads TGTGCCAGCTCACCTGTTTCTGGGTCGAACACTGAAGCTTTCTTT. Translated: CASSPVSGSNTEAFF.

There are a few counts of this clone. The sample has other DNA sequences that encode this CDR3 too. V and J are TRBV18 and TRBJ1-1; no firm D call. In germline, CDR1 is KGHSH, CDR2 LQKENI. Trimming stripped 2 bases from V and 4 bases from J, with 11 bases between. This CDR3 has 14 residues. CDR3 residues: CASSPVGLSTEAFF. As DNA, the CDR3 is TGTGCCAGCTCACCAGTGGGGTTGAGCACTGAAGCTTTCTTT.

This clone was picked up a small number of times. J is TRBJ2-7 and V is TRBV27; TRBD1 is a possible D gene (6 bases). Trimming took off 4 bases at V and 10 bases at J, with 17 bases between the two ends. The CDR3 consists of 13 residues. The germline V gene has CDR1 MNHEY and CDR2 SMNVEV (reference sequence). The CDR3 region is CASSSTYRAYQYF. The CDR3 coding sequence is TGTGCCAGCAGTTCCACCTACAGGGCCTACCAGTACTTC.

This chain joins TRBV2 and TRBJ1-4, with D possibly matching TRBD1 (6 bases). The CDR3 is made up of 14 amino acids. Per the germline V gene, CDR1 is SNHLY and CDR2 is FYNNEI. V lost 7 bases and J 8 bases, leaving 17 bases between the germline ends. CDR3 residues: CASNEGGAGEKLFF. The DNA for the CDR3 is TGTGCCAGCAACGAGGGGGGGGCTGGCGAAAAACTGTTTTTT.

This clone was picked up one time. The same CDR3 arises from other DNA sequences in this sample as well. The chain carries TRBV28 and TRBJ2-2; D gene ambiguous. The CDR3 has 11 amino acids. V was trimmed by 5 bases and J by 5 bases, leaving 3 bases between them. The germline V gene encodes CDR1 MDHEN and CDR2 SYDVKM. The CDR3 DNA follows: TGTGCCAGCAGTAATACCGGGGAGCTGTTTTTT. It translates to CASSNTGELFF. The variable domain in full, completed from reference TRBV28 and TRBJ2-2, reads DVKVTQSSRYLVKRTGEKVFLECVQDMDHENMFWYRQDPGLGLRLIYFSYDVKMKEKGDIPEGYSVSREKKERFSLILESASTNQTSMYLCASSNTGELFFGEGSRLTVL.

This clone was counted a single time. The CDR3 DNA reads TGCGCCAGCAGCTTGTCCAAGGGCGAGCAGTACTTC. Translated: CASSLSKGEQYF. The rearrangement joins TRBV5-1 to TRBJ2-7, with D unresolved. Germline loops: CDR1 SGHRS, CDR2 YFSETQ. V was pared by 1 base and J by 6 bases, with 8 bases between. CDR3 length: 12 amino acids.

CDR3 region: CASSQSNRFSSYEQYF. CDR3 nucleotide sequence: TGCGCCAGCAGTCAATCGAACAGGTTTAGCTCCTACGAGCAGTACTTC. The genes are TRBV23-1 and TRBJ2-7; D perhaps matches TRBD1 (5 bases). TRBV23-1 is labeled an ORF, and its function is uncertain. V was trimmed by 0 bases and J by 0 bases, leaving 12 bases between them. The CDR3 is 16 residues long.

On this clone: The same CDR3 is also encoded by other DNA sequences in this sample. This chain connects TRBV6-5 to TRBJ2-7, with 8 bases lining up with TRBD1. V shed 4 bases, J shed 6 bases, and the junction held 2 bases outside the gene matches. This CDR3 has 12 amino acids. From germline, CDR1 is MNHEY and CDR2 SVGAGI. The CDR3 region is CASSSTGGEQYF. The CDR3 DNA reads as TGTGCCAGCAGTTCTACAGGGGGCGAGCAGTACTTC.

The chain uses TRBV7-8 and TRBJ1-2; TRBD1 aligns across 10 bases. The CDR3 has 16 residues. Germline loops: CDR1 SGHVS, CDR2 FQNEAQ. With V trimmed by 5 bases and J by 4 bases, 10 bases remained unmatched. CDR3 sequence: CASSRVPGQGLYGYTF. The CDR3 DNA reads as TGTGCCAGCAGCAGAGTTCCGGGACAGGGGCTCTATGGCTACACCTTC.